Listed below are T cell receptor beta chains from one sample, sequenced in a study of blood T cell repertoires in COVID-19. Generated by immunoSEQ multiplex PCR, the TCRdb table keeps only in-frame clones and is missing some. The data hold approximately 180,000 clones, with 80% to 90% observed a single time. Sequenced: peripheral blood. The receptors were sampled from a man aged 60 to 69 with acute or convalescent COVID-19. Both conserved end residues are part of each CDR3. A D gene is named only where the DNA matches it firmly. Clone size is given for some rows only: seen once, a few or many times, or a class if the clone is expanded.

V gene	D gene	clone size	J gene	CDR3 DNA	CDR3 protein
TRBV18	.	.	TRBJ2-1	TGTGCCAGCTCACCACCTCTCAGGGATCAGCTGAATGAGCAGTTCTTC	CASSPPLRDQLNEQFF
TRBV15	TRBD1	.	TRBJ2-2	TGTGCCACCAGCCCAGGGGACAGAAAAAACACCGGGGAGCTGTTTTTT	CATSPGDRKNTGELFF
TRBV6-2/TRBV6-3	TRBD1	.	TRBJ2-3	TGTGCCAGCAGTCTCCGTGCCCCGGGACAGGGCAGAGATACGCAGTATTTT	CASSLRAPGQGRDTQYF
TRBV2	.	.	TRBJ1-6	TGTGCCAGCCAGACTGAGGGGAGGTCACCCCTCCACTTT	CASQTEGRSPLHF
TRBV19	TRBD2	.	TRBJ2-4	TGTGCCAGTAGTACCCTGCGGGGGGGAGCCAAAAACATTCAGTACTTC	CASSTLRGGAKNIQYF
TRBV6-5	.	.	TRBJ2-7	TGTGCCAGCAGGACAGGGACTTCCAACGAGCAGTACTTC	CASRTGTSNEQYF
TRBV28	.	.	TRBJ2-7	TGTGCCAGCAGTTCAACGGACTATACCTACGAGCAGTACTTC	CASSSTDYTYEQYF
TRBV3-1/TRBV3-2	TRBD2	.	TRBJ2-1	TGTGCCAGCAGCCAAGATTATACTAGCGGGAGCAATGAGCAGTTCTTC	CASSQDYTSGSNEQFF
TRBV7-3	.	.	TRBJ2-2	TGTGCCAGCAGCTTAACGTCACGGGGTCCGACGAACACCGGGGAGCTGTTTTTT	CASSLTSRGPTNTGELFF
TRBV3-1/TRBV3-2	TRBD2	.	TRBJ2-2	TGTGCCAGCAGGTCCTCGGGAGGGAACGGGGAGCTGTTTTTT	CASRSSGGNGELFF
TRBV3-1/TRBV3-2	.	.	TRBJ1-5	TGTGCCAGCAGTCGACAGAGAAATCAGCCCCAGCATTTT	CASSRQRNQPQHF
TRBV4-3	.	few	TRBJ2-3	TGCGCCAGCAGCCAAGACCCTAGCGTGAGCACAGATACGCAGTATTTT	CASSQDPSVSTDTQYF
TRBV5-1	TRBD2	.	TRBJ2-2	TGCGCCACCCGCGGGGGACTGAACACCGGGGAGCTGTTTTTT	CATRGGLNTGELFF
TRBV18	.	once	TRBJ2-5	TGTGCCAGCTCACTAAACCAAGAGACCCAGTACTTC	CASSLNQETQYF
TRBV6-1	.	.	TRBJ2-3	TGTGCCAGCAGTTCCGAACTTAGCACAGATACGCAGTATTTT	CASSSELSTDTQYF
TRBV7-2	.	.	TRBJ1-1	TGTGCCAGCAGCGGGGGGGACCCCGGGAACACTGAAGCTTTCTTT	CASSGGDPGNTEAFF
TRBV6-5	TRBD1	.	TRBJ2-7	TGTGCCAGCAGGTCGGGACAGTTTTACGAGCAGTACTTC	CASRSGQFYEQYF
TRBV25-1	TRBD1	.	TRBJ1-1	TGTGCCAGCAACTACAGGGGGGAGAACACTGAAGCTTTCTTT	CASNYRGENTEAFF